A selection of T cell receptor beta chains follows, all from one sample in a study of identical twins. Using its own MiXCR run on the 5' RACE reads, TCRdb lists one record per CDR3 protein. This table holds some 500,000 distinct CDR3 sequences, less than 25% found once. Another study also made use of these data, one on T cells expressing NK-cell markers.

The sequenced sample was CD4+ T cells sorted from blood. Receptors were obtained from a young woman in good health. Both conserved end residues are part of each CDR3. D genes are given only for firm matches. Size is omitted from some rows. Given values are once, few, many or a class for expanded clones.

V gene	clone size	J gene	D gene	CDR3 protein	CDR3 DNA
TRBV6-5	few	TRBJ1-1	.	CASSSVGGENTEAFF	TGTGCCAGCAGTTCTGTCGGGGGCGAGAACACTGAAGCTTTCTTT
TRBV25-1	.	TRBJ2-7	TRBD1	CASGDRAYEQYF	TGTGCCAGCGGGGACAGAGCCTACGAGCAGTACTTC
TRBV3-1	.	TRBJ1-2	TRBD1	CASTHLTGSSGYTF	TGTGCCAGCACCCACCTGACAGGGTCGTCGGGCTACACCTTC
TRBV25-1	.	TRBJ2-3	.	CASSERYADTQYF	TGTGCCAGCAGTGAACGGTACGCAGATACGCAGTATTTT
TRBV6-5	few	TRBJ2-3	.	CASSYSRVDTQYF	TGTGCCAGCAGTTACTCGCGCGTAGATACGCAGTATTTT
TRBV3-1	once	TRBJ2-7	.	CASSPSSGIPYEQYF	TGTGCCAGCAGCCCTTCGAGCGGTATCCCCTACGAGCAGTACTTC
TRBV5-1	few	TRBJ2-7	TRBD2	CASSLLADSYEQYF	TGCGCCAGCAGCCTACTAGCGGACTCCTACGAGCAGTACTTC
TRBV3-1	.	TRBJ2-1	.	CASSHLRNEQFF	TGTGCCAGCAGCCACTTAAGAAATGAGCAGTTCTTC
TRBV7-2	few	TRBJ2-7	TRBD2	CASSLGSSGRYEQYF	TGTGCCAGCAGCTTAGGCTCTAGCGGGCGTTACGAGCAGTACTTC
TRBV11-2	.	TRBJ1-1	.	CASRFTWGGNTEAFF	TGTGCCAGCAGATTTACATGGGGGGGGAACACTGAAGCTTTCTTT
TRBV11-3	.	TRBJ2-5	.	CASSRRGTVYQETQYF	TGTGCCAGCAGCCGGAGGGGGACGGTGTACCAAGAGACCCAGTACTTC
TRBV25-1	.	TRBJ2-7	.	CASSAGSGYEQYF	TGTGCCAGCAGTGCGGGAAGCGGTTACGAGCAGTACTTC
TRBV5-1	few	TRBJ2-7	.	CASMGIIQGGEQYF	TGCGCCAGCATGGGGATAATACAGGGTGGCGAGCAGTACTTC
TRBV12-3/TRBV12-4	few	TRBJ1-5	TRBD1	CASKQGRNQPQHF	TGTGCCAGCAAACAGGGGAGGAATCAGCCCCAGCATTTT
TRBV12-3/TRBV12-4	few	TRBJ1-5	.	CASSYYQTLLNNQPQHF	TGTGCCAGCAGCTACTATCAGACCTTGCTGAACAATCAGCCCCAGCATTTT
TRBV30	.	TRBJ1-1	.	CAAEDSLREAFF	TGTGCCGCAGAAGACAGCCTCCGGGAAGCTTTCTTT
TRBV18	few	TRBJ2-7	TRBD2	CASSPRLAGTSYEQYF	TGTGCCAGCTCACCGAGACTAGCGGGTACCTCCTACGAGCAGTACTTC
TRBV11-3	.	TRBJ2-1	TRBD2	CASSLGEGWADNEQFF	TGTGCCAGCAGCTTAGGGGAGGGTTGGGCCGACAATGAGCAGTTCTTC
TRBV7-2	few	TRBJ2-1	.	CASSLESGATYNEQFF	TGTGCCAGCAGCTTAGAATCCGGTGCCACCTACAATGAGCAGTTCTTC
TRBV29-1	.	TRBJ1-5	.	CSVEERTYQPQHF	TGCAGCGTTGAAGAGAGGACTTATCAGCCCCAGCATTTT
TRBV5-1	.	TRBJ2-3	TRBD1	CASSLSQGVTDTQYF	TGCGCCAGCAGCTTAAGTCAGGGGGTCACAGATACGCAGTATTTT
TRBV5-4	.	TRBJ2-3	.	CASSQGQNTDTQYF	TGTGCCAGCAGCCAAGGACAGAACACAGATACGCAGTATTTT
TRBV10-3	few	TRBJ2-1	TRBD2	CAISETTSGRVNEQFF	TGTGCCATCAGTGAAACAACTAGCGGGAGGGTTAATGAGCAGTTCTTC
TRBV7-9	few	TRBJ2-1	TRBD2	CATLAGDGSSYNEQFF	TGTGCCACACTAGCGGGTGACGGAAGCTCCTACAATGAGCAGTTCTTC
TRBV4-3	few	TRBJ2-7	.	CASSQELRSSYEQYF	TGCGCCAGCAGCCAAGAACTACGTTCCTCCTACGAGCAGTACTTC
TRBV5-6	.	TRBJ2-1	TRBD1	CASSSPGTGDDEQFF	TGTGCCAGCAGCTCACCGGGGACAGGGGACGATGAGCAGTTCTTC
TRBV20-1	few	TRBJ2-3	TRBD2	CSARPASGRTDTQYF	TGCAGTGCTAGACCGGCTAGCGGGAGAACAGATACGCAGTATTTT
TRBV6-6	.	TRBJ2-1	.	CASSPTAPNEQFF	TGTGCCAGCAGTCCGACCGCTCCCAATGAGCAGTTCTTC
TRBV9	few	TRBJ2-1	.	CASSGKRGLRGDEQFF	TGTGCCAGCAGCGGGAAAAGGGGCCTCAGGGGGGATGAGCAGTTCTTC
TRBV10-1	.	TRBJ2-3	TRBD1	CASSARTGKSDTQYF	TGCGCCAGCAGTGCCCGGACAGGGAAGTCCGATACGCAGTATTTT
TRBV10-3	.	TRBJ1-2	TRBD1	CAISGPGQKSSGYTF	TGTGCCATCAGTGGGCCGGGACAGAAATCCTCTGGCTACACCTTC
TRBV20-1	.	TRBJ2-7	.	CSARTEYEQYF	TGCAGTGCTAGAACGGAGTACGAGCAGTACTTC
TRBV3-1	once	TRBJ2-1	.	CASSQVRTTYNEQFF	TGTGCCAGCAGCCAAGTGAGGACTACCTACAATGAGCAGTTCTTC
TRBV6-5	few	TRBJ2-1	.	CASSSKLGTAYNEQFF	TGTGCCAGCAGTTCGAAGCTCGGGACTGCCTACAATGAGCAGTTCTTC
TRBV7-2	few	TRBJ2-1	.	CASSLASGDYEQFF	TGTGCCAGCAGCTTAGCTAGCGGCGACTATGAGCAGTTCTTC
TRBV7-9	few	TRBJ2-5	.	CASTWGSGGKETQYF	TGTGCCAGCACCTGGGGGTCCGGAGGAAAAGAGACCCAGTACTTC
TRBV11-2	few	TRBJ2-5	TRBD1	CASSIQGAPGETQYF	TGTGCCAGCAGCATCCAGGGGGCGCCGGGAGAGACCCAGTACTTC
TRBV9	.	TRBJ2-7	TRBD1	CASSGQGFPYEQYF	TGTGCCAGCAGTGGACAGGGATTCCCCTACGAGCAGTACTTC
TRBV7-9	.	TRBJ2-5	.	CASSHTPSQETQYF	TGTGCCAGCAGCCATACTCCTTCCCAAGAGACCCAGTACTTC
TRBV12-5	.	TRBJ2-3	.	CASGSSGWATEAQYF	TGTGCTAGTGGCTCCTCGGGGTGGGCCACAGAGGCGCAGTATTTT
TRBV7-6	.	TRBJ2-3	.	CASSLETGTLRDTQYF	TGTGCCAGCAGCTTAGAGACCGGGACCCTAAGAGATACGCAGTATTTT
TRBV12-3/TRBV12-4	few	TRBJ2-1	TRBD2	CASSFLAGGANEQFF	TGTGCCAGCAGTTTTTTAGCGGGGGGGGCGAATGAGCAGTTCTTC
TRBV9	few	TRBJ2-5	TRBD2	CASSGPRGTSGQETQYF	TGTGCCAGCAGCGGCCCCCGAGGGACTAGCGGCCAAGAGACCCAGTACTTC
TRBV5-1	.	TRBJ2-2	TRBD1	CASSTGPGQGDTGELFF	TGCGCCAGCAGCACAGGACCGGGACAGGGAGACACCGGGGAGCTGTTTTTT
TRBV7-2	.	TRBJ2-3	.	CASSFSVTDTQYF	TGTGCCAGCAGCTTTAGCGTCACAGATACGCAGTATTTT
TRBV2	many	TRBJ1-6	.	CASGPRGARSHSPLHF	TGTGCCAGCGGACCGAGGGGCGCACGGTCCCATTCACCCCTCCACTTT
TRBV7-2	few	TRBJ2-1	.	CASSSYIGVVYNEQFF	TGTGCCAGCAGCTCCTACATCGGAGTTGTATACAATGAGCAGTTCTTC
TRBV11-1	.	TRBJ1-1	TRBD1	CASSLRSGGQGRGTEAFF	TGTGCCAGCAGCTTAAGGTCTGGGGGACAGGGTCGCGGCACTGAAGCTTTCTTT
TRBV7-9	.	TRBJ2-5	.	CASSLMVAGRTQYF	TGTGCCAGCAGCCTCATGGTCGCGGGGAGGACCCAGTACTTC
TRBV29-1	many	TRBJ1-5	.	CSVGGLGNQPQHF	TGCAGCGTTGGGGGCCTGGGCAATCAGCCCCAGCATTTT